The 4 T cell receptor beta chains given below trace back to one sample, sequenced in a study of glioma-infiltrating T cells after dendritic cell vaccination. Specified time point: after dendritic cell vaccination, including at tumor progression/relapse. Here immunoSEQ multiplex PCR was the method, and the copy in TCRdb shows in-frame clones only, minus some. The sample lists over 90,000 clones; more than 70% were seen once. Sequenced material: blood, taken after dendritic cell vaccination. Receptors were obtained from a human donor with glioblastoma.

This sequence joins TRBV5-1 and TRBJ1-5, with TRBD1 matching 7 bases. This CDR3 is built from 15 residues. V trimming: 0 bases; J trimming: 4 bases; junction bases outside the gene matches: 4. Per the germline V gene, CDR1 is SGHRS and CDR2 is YFSETQ. CDR3 in DNA: TGCGCCAGCAGCTTGGCCGGGACAGATAATCAGCCCCAGCATTTT. Its protein is CASSLAGTDNQPQHF.

The rearrangement uses TRBV9 and TRBJ2-1; D possibly corresponds to TRBD2 (6 bases). The germline V gene has CDR1 SGDLS and CDR2 YYNGEE. There are 13 residues in the CDR3. Trimming cost V 4 bases and J 4 bases, with 9 bases left between them. The chain's CDR3 is CASSRGRYNEQFF. CDR3 in DNA: TGTGCCAGCAGCCGGGGGAGGTACAATGAGCAGTTCTTC.

The genes are TRBV5-4 and TRBJ2-3; D is undetermined. V was pared by 0 bases and J by 1 base, with 6 bases between. Germline V gives CDR1 SGHNT, CDR2 YYREEE (reference sequence). The CDR3 has 14 residues. CDR3 in DNA: TGTGCCAGCAGCTTGGAGTGGCGCACAGATACGCAGTATTTT. Its translation: CASSLEWRTDTQYF.

This chain links TRBV11-1 with TRBJ1-1; D gene ambiguous. Trimming took off 4 bases at V and 11 bases at J, with 11 bases between the two ends. CDR3 length equals 11 residues. CDR1 is SGHAT and CDR2 is FQDESV in the germline V gene (reference sequence). The CDR3 nucleotides read TGTGCCAGCAGCTCCGGCCCCGGGGCTTTCTTT. Its protein product is CASSSGPGAFF.